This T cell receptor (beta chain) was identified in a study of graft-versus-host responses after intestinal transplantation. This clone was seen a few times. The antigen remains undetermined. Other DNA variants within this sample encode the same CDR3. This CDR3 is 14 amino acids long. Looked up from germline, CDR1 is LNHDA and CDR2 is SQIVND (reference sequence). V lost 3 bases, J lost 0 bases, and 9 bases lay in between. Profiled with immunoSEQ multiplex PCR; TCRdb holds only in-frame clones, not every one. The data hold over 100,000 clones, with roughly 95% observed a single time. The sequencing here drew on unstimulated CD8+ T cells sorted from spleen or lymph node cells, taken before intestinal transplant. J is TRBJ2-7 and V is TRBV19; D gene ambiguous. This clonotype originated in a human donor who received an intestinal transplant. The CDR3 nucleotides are TGTGCCAGTAGTATGACTGGAAGCTCCTACGAGCAGTACTTC. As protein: CASSMTGSSYEQYF. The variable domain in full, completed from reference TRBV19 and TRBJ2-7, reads DGGITQSPKYLFRKEGQNVTLSCEQNLNHDAMYWYRQDPGQGLRLIYYSQIVNDFQKGDIAEGYSVSREKKESFPLTVTSAQKNPTAFYLCASSMTGSSYEQYFGPGTRLTVT.